This T cell receptor (beta chain) was sequenced during a study of vaccination and CD4 T cells after COVID-19. Study-wide background: The convalescents included six males and four females, and among them two were Hispanic while seven were Caucasian. According to the study, participants were given two doses of BNT162b2 or mRNA-1273 vaccine. Cells were stimulated with overlapping spike peptides from SARS-CoV-2, HCoV-NL63, HCoV-OC43 and HCoV-229E. Each of the control cultures got a CEFX pool, an HIV-1 Nef pool, or no peptide.

Noted treatment: approximately 9-day PBMC culture with coronavirus spike peptide pools or control peptides (ViraFEST assay). This clonotype turned up a few times. Its target is unknown. Sequenced with the Oncomine TCR Beta short-read assay was DNA taken from cultured CD4+ T cells. Each CDR3 protein is one row after TCRdb ran MiXCR on the PCR reads. The sample lists more than 20,000 distinct CDR3 sequences; roughly 40% were seen once. The sample taken for sequencing was CD4+ T cells from blood, cultured in vitro. The clonotype was recovered from a human donor who had recovered from COVID-19.

The CDR3 reads CASSLGTGRETQYF. The CDR3 DNA reads TGTGCCAGCAGCTTAGGAACAGGGCGGGAGACCCAGTACTTC. The rearrangement uses TRBV7-8 and TRBJ2-5, with D perhaps matching TRBD1 (6 bases). V was pared by 1 base and J by 5 bases, with 11 bases between. The germline V gene has CDR1 SGHVS and CDR2 FQNEAQ. The CDR3 contains 14 residues.